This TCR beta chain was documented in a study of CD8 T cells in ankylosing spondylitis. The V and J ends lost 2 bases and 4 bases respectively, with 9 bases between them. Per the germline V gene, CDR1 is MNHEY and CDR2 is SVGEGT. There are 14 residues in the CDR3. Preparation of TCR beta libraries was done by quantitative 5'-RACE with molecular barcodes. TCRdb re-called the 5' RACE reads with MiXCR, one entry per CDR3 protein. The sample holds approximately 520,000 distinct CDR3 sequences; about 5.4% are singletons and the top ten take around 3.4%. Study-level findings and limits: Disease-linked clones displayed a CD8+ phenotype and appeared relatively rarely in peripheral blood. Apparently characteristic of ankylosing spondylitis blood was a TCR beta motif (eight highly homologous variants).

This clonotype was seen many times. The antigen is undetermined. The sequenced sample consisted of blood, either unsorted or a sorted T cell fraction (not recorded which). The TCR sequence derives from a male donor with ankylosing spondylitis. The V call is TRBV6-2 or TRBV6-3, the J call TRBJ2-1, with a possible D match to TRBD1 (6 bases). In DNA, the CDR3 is TGTGCCAGCAGTTACCAGGGGACATACAATGAGCAGTTCTTC. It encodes CASSYQGTYNEQFF.